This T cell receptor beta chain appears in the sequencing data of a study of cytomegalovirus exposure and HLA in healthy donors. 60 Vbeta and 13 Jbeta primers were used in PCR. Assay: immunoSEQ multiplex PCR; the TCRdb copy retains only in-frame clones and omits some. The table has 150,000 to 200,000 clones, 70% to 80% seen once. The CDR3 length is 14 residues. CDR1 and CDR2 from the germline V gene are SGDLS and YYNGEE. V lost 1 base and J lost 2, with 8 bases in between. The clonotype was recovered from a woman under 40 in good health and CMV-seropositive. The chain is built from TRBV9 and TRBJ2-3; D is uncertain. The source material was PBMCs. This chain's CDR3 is CASSVNSYTDTQYF. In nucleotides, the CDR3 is TGTGCCAGCAGCGTAAATAGTTACACAGATACGCAGTATTTT.